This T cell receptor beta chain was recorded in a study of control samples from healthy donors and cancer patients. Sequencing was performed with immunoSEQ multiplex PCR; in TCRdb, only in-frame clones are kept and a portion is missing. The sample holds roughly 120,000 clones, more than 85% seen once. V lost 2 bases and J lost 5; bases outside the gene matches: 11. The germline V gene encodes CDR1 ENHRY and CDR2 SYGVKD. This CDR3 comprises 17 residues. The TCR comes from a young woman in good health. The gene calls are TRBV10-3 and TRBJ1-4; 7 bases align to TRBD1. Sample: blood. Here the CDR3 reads CAISEGGLTGKNEKLFF. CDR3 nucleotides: TGTGCCATCAGTGAGGGAGGGTTGACAGGGAAAAATGAAAAACTGTTTTTT.